Listed below are T cell receptor beta chains from one sample, sequenced in a study of shared clonotypes between healthy human individuals. Sequencing used immunoSEQ multiplex PCR; TCRdb keeps in-frame clones, though not all of them. The repertoire holds millions of clones, with 85% to 95% as singletons. The material sequenced was naive CD8+ T cells sorted from blood. These receptors were taken from a man younger than 35 in good health. Each CDR3 is given with its conserved first and last residue. Fields, in order: clone size, D gene, J gene, V gene, CDR3 DNA, CDR3 protein. A D gene is named only where the DNA matches it firmly. Size is stated for part of the rows, as once, few or many counts, or as a class when the clone is expanded.

>.|.|TRBJ1-2|TRBV7-9
TGTGCCAGCAGCTTAGAGGAGGGGGGCATAGCTAACTATGGCTACACCTTC
CASSLEEGGIANYGYTF
>once|TRBD1|TRBJ2-2|TRBV7-9
TGTGCCAGCAGCTTAAAACCGGGACAGGGGATTAACACCGGGGAGCTGTTTTTT
CASSLKPGQGINTGELFF
>many|.|TRBJ2-7|TRBV9
TGTGCCAGCAGCGTGGGGGATACCTACGAGCAGTACTTC
CASSVGDTYEQYF
>.|.|TRBJ2-7|TRBV5-1
TGCGCCAGCAGCTTGGGCGCGGGCTACGAGCAGTACTTC
CASSLGAGYEQYF
>.|.|TRBJ1-5|TRBV25-1
TGTGCCAGCAGTCGGGACCGACGGAGCAATCAGCCCCAGCATTTT
CASSRDRRSNQPQHF
>.|.|TRBJ1-1|TRBV2
TGTGCCAGCAGTGGTGAACGGCCTGAAGCTTTCTTT
CASSGERPEAFF
>once|.|TRBJ2-3|TRBV4-3
TGCGCCAGCAGCTTTACTTCCGGGGACTTATCCTATTTT
CASSFTSGDLSYF
>.|.|TRBJ1-6|TRBV30
TGTGCCTGGAGTCTACCGGGGACGGGGGATTCACCCCTCCACTTT
CAWSLPGTGDSPLHF
>.|.|TRBJ1-1|TRBV5-6
TGTGCCAGCAGCTTGGTGGGTTCCACTGAAGCTTTCTTT
CASSLVGSTEAFF
>.|.|TRBJ2-1|TRBV2
TGTGCCACCCCCCCGGGTCCGGGGACCTACAATGAGCAGTTCTTC
CATPPGPGTYNEQFF
>.|.|TRBJ2-1|TRBV27
TGTGCCAGCAGTGTAGGCCCGGTCTATCTCAATGAGCAGTTCTTC
CASSVGPVYLNEQFF
>.|.|TRBJ2-1|TRBV6-1
TGTGCCAGCAGTGTCGACCACCGTCGACCCGATGAGCAGTTCTTC
CASSVDHRRPDEQFF
>.|.|TRBJ2-3|TRBV6-6
TGTGCCAGCAGTCTTATAAGGACAGATACGCAGTATTTT
CASSLIRTDTQYF
>.|TRBD1|TRBJ2-7|TRBV4-1
TGCGCCAGCAGCCAAACGACAGGGATTTACTACGAGCAGTACTTC
CASSQTTGIYYEQYF
>.|.|TRBJ2-5|TRBV6-5
TGTGCCAGCAGTTACTCAATCGGGACACAAGAGACCCAGTACTTC
CASSYSIGTQETQYF
>.|.|TRBJ2-7|TRBV29-1
TGCAGCGTTGAAGTCACAGACTACGAGCAGTACTTC
CSVEVTDYEQYF
>.|.|TRBJ2-7|TRBV25-1
TGTGCCAGCAGTGGACCCGCGTACTACGAGCAGTACTTC
CASSGPAYYEQYF
>.|.|TRBJ2-3|TRBV4-1
TGCGCCAGCAGCCAAGTTAGGAGGGAAAGCATTAGCACAGATACGCAGTATTTT
CASSQVRRESISTDTQYF
>.|TRBD2|TRBJ2-7|TRBV28
TGTGCCAGCAGTTTATTTAGGAGCGGGGGGCCCAACTACGAGCAGTACTTC
CASSLFRSGGPNYEQYF
>.|.|TRBJ2-7|TRBV5-1
TGCGCCAGCAGCCTTGGCAGGGAGAGGGCCTACGAGCAGTACTTC
CASSLGRERAYEQYF
>.|.|TRBJ2-7|TRBV5-1
TGCGCCAGCAGCTCGGGCCCGAAATACGAGCAGTACTTC
CASSSGPKYEQYF
>.|.|TRBJ1-4|TRBV29-1
TGCAGCGCATCGGACAGATGGGGGTGCCGAACTAATGAAAAACTGTTTTTT
CSASDRWGCRTNEKLFF
>.|.|TRBJ1-1|TRBV19
TGTGCCAGTAGTATAGGAGGGAAGGCTGAAGCTTTCTTT
CASSIGGKAEAFF
>.|.|TRBJ1-1|TRBV30
TGTGCCTGGGACTTGGCAGGGACCATGAACACTGAAGCTTTCTTT
CAWDLAGTMNTEAFF
>.|TRBD1|TRBJ1-2|TRBV7-3
TGTGCCAGCAGCGACTGGACAGGGGGTAACTATGGCTACACCTTC
CASSDWTGGNYGYTF
>.|.|TRBJ2-3|TRBV4-3
TGCGCCAGCAGCCAAGATTCAGGGGCGGATACGCAGTATTTT
CASSQDSGADTQYF
>.|.|TRBJ1-2|TRBV29-1
TGCAGCGTTTTCCCAGGGCCGAACTATGGCTACACCTTC
CSVFPGPNYGYTF
>.|.|TRBJ2-7|TRBV4-3
TGCGCCAGCAGCCAAGACTCGGACGGGTCCTACGAGCAGTACTTC
CASSQDSDGSYEQYF
>.|.|TRBJ1-4|TRBV9
TGTGCCAGCAGCGTCGGAACCGCAACTAATGAAAAACTGTTTTTT
CASSVGTATNEKLFF
>.|.|TRBJ2-2|TRBV5-6
TGTGCCAGCAGCTTAATCCAGGGCCTGAAGAACACCGGGGAGCTGTTTTTT
CASSLIQGLKNTGELFF
>.|.|TRBJ2-2|TRBV4-1
TGCGCCAGCAGACCGAGGGCGAACACCGGGGAGCTGTTTTTT
CASRPRANTGELFF
>.|TRBD1|TRBJ2-5|TRBV10-1
TGCGCCAGCAGTGAAACAGGGGGCGAGGAGACCCAGTACTTC
CASSETGGEETQYF
>.|.|TRBJ2-3|TRBV13
TGTGCCAGCAGCTTAAACAGGGGCACAGATACGCAGTATTTT
CASSLNRGTDTQYF
>.|.|TRBJ2-7|TRBV4-3
TGCGCCAGCAGCCAATTTAGCGGAACCTACGAGCAGTACTTC
CASSQFSGTYEQYF
>.|.|TRBJ2-5|TRBV4-3
TGCGCCAGCAGCCAAGATCGGGGGCTCGGGGAGACCCAGTACTTC
CASSQDRGLGETQYF
>once|TRBD2|TRBJ2-1|TRBV5-1
TGCGCCAGCAGCTTGGCGTCTAGCGGGGGGTTCCCCAATGAGCAGTTCTTC
CASSLASSGGFPNEQFF
>.|TRBD1|TRBJ2-7|TRBV9
TGTGCCAGCAGCGTCGGGACAGGGTTAAGCTACGAGCAGTACTTC
CASSVGTGLSYEQYF
>many|.|TRBJ1-1|TRBV6-5
TGTGCCAGCAGCTCACAGGCAATTGACACTGAAGCTTTCTTT
CASSSQAIDTEAFF
>.|.|TRBJ2-7|TRBV9
TGTGCCAGCGGTGGGGGTATGTCGTCGGCCCCCTACGAGCAGTACTTC
CASGGGMSSAPYEQYF
>.|TRBD1|TRBJ1-2|TRBV6-5
TGTGCCAGCAGTTCGACAGGGGTCGGCTACACCTTC
CASSSTGVGYTF
>.|.|TRBJ1-4|TRBV7-9
TGTGCCAGCAGCTTCGAGGGGCTAGCTAATGAAAAACTGTTTTTT
CASSFEGLANEKLFF
>.|.|TRBJ2-7|TRBV5-6
TGTGCCAGCAGTTTGGGGAACCACTTCTACGAGCAGTACTTC
CASSLGNHFYEQYF
>.|TRBD2|TRBJ2-3|TRBV10-1
TGCGCCAGCAGTGAATGGATCGGCGGGAGGGACACAGATACGCAGTATTTT
CASSEWIGGRDTDTQYF
>.|TRBD1|TRBJ1-5|TRBV19
TGTGCCAGCCGACAGGGCGTGTATCAGCCCCAGCATTTT
CASRQGVYQPQHF
>.|.|TRBJ2-7|TRBV10-3
TGTGCCATCAGTGAGACCGGATCCGGAGCGCAGTACTTC
CAISETGSGAQYF
>.|.|TRBJ1-1|TRBV10-1
TGCGCCAGCAGTAGGGACATCTTGGACACTGAAGCTTTCTTT
CASSRDILDTEAFF
>once|.|TRBJ1-1|TRBV20-1
TGCAGTGCCTACAGGGTCAGTGAAGCTTTCTTT
CSAYRVSEAFF
>.|TRBD1|TRBJ2-5|TRBV30
TGTGCCTGGGCCGCAGGACAGGGGGGCGAGACCCAGTACTTC
CAWAAGQGGETQYF
>.|TRBD2|TRBJ2-5|TRBV13
TGTGCCAGCAGCTCGATACTAGCGGGAGAAGGGGAGACCCAGTACTTC
CASSSILAGEGETQYF
>.|TRBD2|TRBJ2-7|TRBV14
TGTGCCAGCAGCCACCCGGGACTACAGGCCTACGAGCAGTACTTC
CASSHPGLQAYEQYF
>.|TRBD1|TRBJ1-1|TRBV11-2
TGTGCCAGCAGCTTAGGAAGGACAGGGGCCTTGAACACTGAAGCTTTCTTT
CASSLGRTGALNTEAFF
>.|.|TRBJ2-2|TRBV4-1
TGCGCCAGCAGCCAAAGGCCACAGGGAGGAGCCGGGGAGCTGTTTTTT
CASSQRPQGGAGELFF
>.|.|TRBJ1-4|TRBV2
TGTGCCAAACAGGGCGGTGAAAAACTGTTTTTT
CAKQGGEKLFF
>once|.|TRBJ1-1|TRBV4-1
TGCGCCAGCAGCCAGGAAGAACTCCTGGGCACTGAAGCTTTCTTT
CASSQEELLGTEAFF
>.|.|TRBJ2-5|TRBV4-3
TGCGCCAGCAGCCAAGAAGGAGGGGAGACCCAGTACTTC
CASSQEGGETQYF
>.|.|TRBJ2-3|TRBV15
TGTGCCACCAGCAGAGATCTTAGCTGGGGGGTGCCAGATACGCAGTATTTT
CATSRDLSWGVPDTQYF
>.|.|TRBJ2-3|TRBV18
TGTGCCAGCTCACCTCCGTTGGCTTCGCCAGATACGCAGTATTTT
CASSPPLASPDTQYF
>.|.|TRBJ1-2|TRBV5-6
TGTGCCAGCACGGACGGCTATGGCTACACCTTC
CASTDGYGYTF
>once|.|TRBJ1-1|TRBV2
TGTGCCGGTCAGAACACTGAAGCTTTCTTT
CAGQNTEAFF